The next 7 T cell receptor beta chains were all read from a single sample in a study of cytomegalovirus exposure and HLA in healthy donors. The PCR employed 60 Vbeta primers together with 13 Jbeta primers. Some clones are missing from TCRdb's copy, which holds only in-frame ones; the method was immunoSEQ multiplex PCR. The sample contains under 200,000 clones, around 68% of which appear only once. The sequenced material came from PBMCs. The receptors derive from a middle-aged man in good health and CMV-seronegative.

The chain recombines TRBV14 with TRBJ2-7; tentatively, D is TRBD1 (7 bases). The CDR3 covers 12 residues. Per germline, CDR1 SGHDN and CDR2 FVKESK. V was trimmed by 6 bases and J by 6 bases, leaving 12 bases between them. In DNA form, the CDR3 reads TGTGCCAGCAGGTCAGGGGGGCCCGAGCAGTACTTC. Protein product: CASRSGGPEQYF.

Only one count was recorded for this clone. The V and J genes are TRBV6-6 and TRBJ2-7; a possible D gene is TRBD2 (7 bases). V lost 7 bases, J lost 2 bases, and 15 bases lay in between. CDR3 length: 14 residues. Germline CDR1 and CDR2: MNHNY and SVGAGI (reference sequence). DNA of the CDR3: TGTGCCAGCACTAGGGGGGGGGTCGCCTACGAGCAGTACTTC. Translation gives CASTRGGVAYEQYF.

The chain combines TRBV5-1 with TRBJ1-4, with 7 bases that match TRBD1. V gave up 1 base and J gave up 4 bases; unmatched junction bases: 7. CDR3 length: 16 residues. From germline, CDR1 is SGHRS and CDR2 YFSETQ. DNA of the CDR3: TGCGCCAGCAGCTTGCAAGGGGGCAGCATTAATGAAAAACTGTTTTTT. It is translated as CASSLQGGSINEKLFF.

This clone was detected once. In DNA form, the CDR3 reads TGTGCCAGCAGCGTAGGGGGACTAGCGGGCCAACAAGAGACCCAGTACTTC. It is translated as CASSVGGLAGQQETQYF. V gene TRBV9 combines with J gene TRBJ2-5, with 12 bases lining up with TRBD2. Trimming took 0 bases from V and 2 from J; bases not matched to a gene: 5. From germline, CDR1 is SGDLS and CDR2 YYNGEE. The CDR3 contains 17 residues.

This chain joins TRBV5-4 and TRBJ2-1, with D possibly TRBD2 on 7 matching bases. CDR3 length: 15 amino acids. Germline V CDR1 and CDR2: SGHNT, YYREEE (reference sequence). The V end was cut by 2 bases, the J end by 7 bases, with 16 bases between. The CDR3 coding sequence is TGTGCCAGCAGCTTTCGGAGGGGAGGGGGTAATGAGCAGTTCTTC. It codes for CASSFRRGGGNEQFF.

The chain joins TRBV4-2 to TRBJ1-3, with TRBD1 identical over 12 bases. Trimming at V came to 4 bases and at J to 4 bases, leaving 11 bases not matched to a gene. CDR3 length: 18 residues. CDR1 and CDR2 from the germline V gene are LGHNA and YNFKEQ. Written as DNA, the CDR3 is TGTGCCAGCAGCCCAGCCGGGACAGGGGGCGCATCCGGAAACACCATATATTTT. Protein: CASSPAGTGGASGNTIYF.

The gene calls are TRBV6-1 and TRBJ2-4, with TRBD1 as a possible D gene (6 bases). Germline lookup yields CDR1 MNHNS and CDR2 SASEGT. V gave up 5 bases and J gave up 6 bases, with 14 bases separating them. This CDR3 comprises 14 residues. DNA of the CDR3: TGTGCCAGCAGTATCGGGGCAGGGGTAAACATTCAGTACTTC. This encodes CASSIGAGVNIQYF.